A single sample is the source of the 16 T cell receptor beta chains below, sequenced in a study of CD8+ T cells in alopecia areata. Sequencing templates came from extracted RNA that was reverse transcribed into cDNA. The method was immunoSEQ multiplex PCR; TCRdb's version includes in-frame clones alone and lacks a portion of them. The sample has 75,000 to 100,000 clones, roughly 42% seen once; the top ten hold approximately 0.79%. The sample was CD4+ T cells sorted from blood. The receptors shown here come from a human donor with alopecia areata.

This clone was seen only a few times. The chain carries TRBV28 and TRBJ1-2; D is ambiguous. In germline, CDR1 is MDHEN, CDR2 SYDVKM. The CDR3 is 11 amino acids. V was cut by 10 bases and J by 5 bases, with 11 bases left in between. The CDR3 region has the DNA TGTGCCACCGTGATTCGGTATGGCTACACCTTC. This gives the protein CATVIRYGYTF.

The CDR3 region is CSVGKRGLTDTQYF. CDR3 DNA: TGCAGCGTTGGGAAGCGGGGGCTCACAGATACGCAGTATTTT. V and J are TRBV29-1 and TRBJ2-3, with TRBD2 matching over 8 bases. The V and J ends lost 4 bases and 2 bases, in that order; junction bases with no gene match: 5. The CDR3 consists of 14 residues. In germline, CDR1 is SQVTM, CDR2 ANQGSEA.

The DNA of the CDR3 is TGTGCCAGCAGCTGGGACAGGGGAGAGGAAAAACTGTTTTTT. It encodes CASSWDRGEEKLFF. V and J are TRBV5-4 and TRBJ1-4, with 10 positions matching TRBD1. V was clipped by 3 bases and J by 8 bases; unmatched bases: 4. The CDR3 sequence is 14 residues long. Germline V CDR1 and CDR2: SGHNT, YYREEE (reference sequence). Combining the CDR3 with reference TRBV5-4 and TRBJ1-4 gives the whole variable domain ETGVTQSPTHLIKTRGQQVTLRCSSQSGHNTVSWYQQALGQGPQFIFQYYREEENGRGNFPPRFSGLQFPNYSSELNVNALELDDSALYLCASSWDRGEEKLFFGSGTQLSVL.

This rearrangement joins TRBV29-1 to TRBJ1-1; 8 nucleotides line up with TRBD1. The CDR3 runs to 14 residues. Germline V gene lookup returns CDR1 SQVTM and CDR2 ANQGSEA. V lost 4 bases, J lost 5 bases, and 9 bases stayed unmatched. For the CDR3, the DNA is TGCAGCGTTGGGCCAGGGGGCGCATGGACTGAAGCTTTCTTT. This translates into CSVGPGGAWTEAFF.

This clone was seen a few times. This sequence joins TRBV21-1 and TRBJ2-5; TRBD2, the table's D call, lacks a check against the DNA. TRBV21-1 is given as a pseudogene. This CDR3 has 14 amino acids. CDR3 bases: TGTGCCAGCAGCCCTCGGACTATGGTAGAGACCCAGTACTTC. Translation: CASSPRTMVETQYF.

The sample holds a few counts of this clone. The rearrangement joins TRBV7-2 to TRBJ2-5; D is undetermined. Trimming took 5 bases from V and 5 from J, leaving 6 bases between them. CDR1 and CDR2 from the germline V gene are SGHTA and FQGNSA. CDR3 length: 11 residues. CDR3 sequence: CASSRRETQYF. The CDR3 bases are TGTGCCAGCAGCCGACGGGAGACCCAGTACTTC.

The CDR3 DNA is TGCGCCAGCAGCTTGGGACAGCAAGAGACCCAGTACTTC. Its translation is CASSLGQQETQYF. This rearrangement joins TRBV5-1 to TRBJ2-5, with D tentatively TRBD1 (5 bases). The CDR3 sequence is 13 residues long. The V and J ends lost 0 bases and 2 bases respectively, with 5 bases between them. Germline loops: CDR1 SGHRS, CDR2 YFSETQ.

This clone turned up a few times. This CDR3 is also generated by other DNA sequences in the sample. The gene calls are TRBV29-1 and TRBJ2-7; D ambiguous. The CDR3 covers 11 residues. The germline gives CDR1 SQVTM, CDR2 ANQGSEA. The ends were cut back, 6 bases at V and 5 bases at J, with 11 bases in the middle. The DNA of the CDR3 is TGCAGCGTCGGTTCAAAACACGAGCAGTACTTC. Translated: CSVGSKHEQYF.

V usage is TRBV29-1 and J usage is TRBJ1-1; D remains unclear. Trimming stripped 4 bases from V and 12 bases from J, with 12 bases between. The V gene's germline CDR1 is SQVTM and CDR2 ANQGSEA. The CDR3 is made up of 10 amino acids. The CDR3 nucleotides read TGCAGCGTTGGCCGTGAGGGTTCTTTCTTT. Translated: CSVGREGSFF.

In this sample, this clone turned up a few times. The chain uses TRBV29-1 and TRBJ2-2, with unresolved D. The CDR3 covers 13 residues. Per the germline V gene, CDR1 is SQVTM and CDR2 is ANQGSEA. V lost 0 bases, J lost 6 bases, and 8 bases lay in between. CDR3 loop: CSVEDEASGELFF. CDR3 nucleotide sequence: TGCAGCGTTGAAGATGAAGCTTCCGGGGAGCTGTTTTTT.

This clone was counted between two and nine times. Other DNA variants within this sample encode the same CDR3. This chain uses TRBV29-1 with TRBJ2-2; 10 bases match TRBD1. Trimming removed 6 bases from V and 6 bases from J; junction bases left unmatched: 4. CDR1 and CDR2 (germline): SQVTM, ANQGSEA. This CDR3 is 13 amino acids long. In nucleotides, the CDR3 is TGCAGCGTCGTTGGACAGGGGGCCGGGGAGCTGTTTTTT. As protein: CSVVGQGAGELFF.

This clone was detected once. This chain uses TRBV7-2 with TRBJ2-1; 7 bases are a match to TRBD1. The V gene's germline CDR1 is SGHTA and CDR2 FQGNSA. The CDR3 spans 14 residues. With 5 bases clipped from V and 8 bases from J, the junction kept 9 bases outside the gene matches. The CDR3 reads CASSPQGGLDEQFF. Written as DNA, the CDR3 is TGTGCCAGCAGCCCCCAAGGGGGCTTAGATGAGCAGTTCTTC.

This chain connects TRBV30 to TRBJ1-1; no clear D gene. Germline V gene sequence: CDR1 GTSNPN, CDR2 SVGIG (reference sequence). The V end was cut by 4 bases, the J end by 1 base, with 10 bases between. This CDR3 region has 13 residues. The CDR3 bases are TGTGCCTGGAAAATGGATGGGAACACTGAAGCTTTCTTT. This translates into CAWKMDGNTEAFF.

Only a few counts were recorded for this clone. This rearrangement joins TRBV11-2 to TRBJ2-3; D gene uncertain. The germline V and J ends were trimmed by 5 bases and 4 bases, with 19 bases remaining between them. Germline CDR1 is SGHAT and CDR2 is FQNNGV. The CDR3 spans 16 residues. The CDR3 DNA reads as TGTGCCAGCAGCCTACTGTGGCGCCCTGGAGCAGATACGCAGTATTTT. It is translated as CASSLLWRPGADTQYF.

This sequence joins TRBV4-1 and TRBJ2-7; 9 positions match TRBD1. CDR3 length: 16 amino acids. CDR1 and CDR2 (germline): MGHRA, YSYEKL. V gave up 0 bases and J gave up 5 bases; unmatched junction bases: 8. The CDR3 region has the DNA TGCGCCAGCAGCCAAGATTTCTCGGACAGGGGTAACGAGCAGTACTTC. The encoded protein is CASSQDFSDRGNEQYF.

The chain carries TRBV29-1 and TRBJ2-7; the D is unclear. The CDR3 is made up of 12 amino acids. V lost 7 bases to trimming and J lost 0 bases, with 10 bases between them. The germline V gene encodes CDR1 SQVTM and CDR2 ANQGSEA. CDR3 region: CSGRLSSYEQYF. The CDR3 DNA reads TGCAGCGGCCGGTTAAGCTCCTACGAGCAGTACTTC.